The sample holds many counts of the clone carrying this T cell receptor (beta chain). Trimming shortened V by 4 bases and J by 5 bases, and 22 bases separated the two germline ends. Germline CDR1 LGHNT, CDR2 FRNRAP. The CDR3 consists of 17 residues. Until they underwent thyroid surgery, no patient had received any treatment. Authors' processing steps: Using the CDR3 differences seen across clinicopathological groups, the authors built a distant-metastasis classifier for papillary thyroid cancer, which was meant to discriminate distant-metastatic patients. TCRdb reprocessed the PCR reads via MiXCR. TCRdb, not the original authors, processed these V and J calls. This table has more than 15,000 clones, 29% appearing once. The source of the sample is a study of metastatic and nonmetastatic thyroid tumors.

This chain connects TRBV12-5 to TRBJ2-3; D perhaps matches TRBD2 (7 bases). The receptor comes from a male donor with papillary thyroid cancer or a benign thyroid nodule (not recorded which). Some clones in this sample may be carry-over from other donors' samples. The specimen was tumor tissue. The CDR3 loop is CASGSRGGAWNVDTQYF. The CDR3 nucleotides read TGTGCTAGTGGTTCCCGCGGGGGCGCCTGGAACGTAGATACGCAGTATTTT. Using reference TRBV12-5 and TRBJ2-3 for the parts outside the CDR3, the full variable domain is DARVTQTPRHKVTEMGQEVTMRCQPILGHNTVFWYRQTMMQGLELLAYFRNRAPLDDSGMPKDRFSAEMPDATLATLKIQPSEPRDSAVYFCASGSRGGAWNVDTQYFGPGTRLTVL.